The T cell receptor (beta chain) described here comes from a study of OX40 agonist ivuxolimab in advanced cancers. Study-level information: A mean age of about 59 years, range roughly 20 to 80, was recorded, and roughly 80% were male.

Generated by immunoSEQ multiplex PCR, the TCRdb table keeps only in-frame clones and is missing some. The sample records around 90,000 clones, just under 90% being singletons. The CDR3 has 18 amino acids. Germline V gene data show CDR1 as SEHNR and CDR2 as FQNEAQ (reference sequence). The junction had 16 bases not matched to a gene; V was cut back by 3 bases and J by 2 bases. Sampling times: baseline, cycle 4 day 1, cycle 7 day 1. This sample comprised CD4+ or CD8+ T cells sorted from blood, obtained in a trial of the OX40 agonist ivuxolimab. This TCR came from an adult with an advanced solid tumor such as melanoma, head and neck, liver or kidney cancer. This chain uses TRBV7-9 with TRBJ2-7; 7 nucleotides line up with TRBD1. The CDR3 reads CASSLSLGDSRLAYEQYF. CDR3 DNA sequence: TGTGCCAGCAGCTTGTCCCTCGGGGACAGCCGCTTAGCCTACGAGCAGTACTTC.